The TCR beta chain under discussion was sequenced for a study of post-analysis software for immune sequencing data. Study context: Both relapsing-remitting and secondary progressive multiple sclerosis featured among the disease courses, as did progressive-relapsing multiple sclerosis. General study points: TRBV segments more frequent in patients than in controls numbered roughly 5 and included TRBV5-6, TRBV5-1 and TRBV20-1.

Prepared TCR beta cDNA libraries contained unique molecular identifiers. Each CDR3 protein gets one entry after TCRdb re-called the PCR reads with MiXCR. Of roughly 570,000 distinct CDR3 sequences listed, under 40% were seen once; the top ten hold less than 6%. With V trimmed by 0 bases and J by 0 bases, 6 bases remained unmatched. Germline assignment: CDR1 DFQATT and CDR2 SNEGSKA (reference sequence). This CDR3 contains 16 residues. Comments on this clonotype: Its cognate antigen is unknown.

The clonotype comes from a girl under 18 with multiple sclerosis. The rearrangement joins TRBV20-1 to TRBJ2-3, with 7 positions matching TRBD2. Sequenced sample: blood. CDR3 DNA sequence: TGCAGTGCTAGAGATCGGAGCGGGGTTAGCACAGATACGCAGTATTTT. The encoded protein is CSARDRSGVSTDTQYF.